This T cell receptor (beta chain) emerged from a study of radiotherapy plus CTLA-4 blockade in lung cancer. About the study: Patients showed objective responses in 18% of cases and disease control in under 35%. Study findings and constraints: In blood, after radiotherapy plus ipilimumab, tumor-derived TCR clones expanded. Among reported predictors of response, early blood T cell clone dynamics with interferon-beta performed best.

Measured with immunoSEQ multiplex PCR; TCRdb has only the in-frame clones, and not every one. The sample lists around 43,000 clones, 70% to 80% occurring once. Participants had chemo-refractory metastatic non-small-cell lung cancer and were treated with focal radiation plus ipilimumab CTLA-4 blockade. Trimming took 3 bases from V and 5 from J; bases not matched to a gene: 5. The CDR3 extends over 14 amino acids. From germline, CDR1 is MRHNA and CDR2 SNTAGT. Notes on this clone: What it binds is unknown.

This chain uses TRBV6-4 with TRBJ1-2; 8 bases agree with TRBD1. The input for sequencing was peripheral blood, taken from a patient treated with radiotherapy plus ipilimumab. The source is a human donor with non-small cell lung cancer who had stable disease on radiotherapy plus ipilimumab. The CDR3 bases are TGTGCCAGCAGTGAATGGTGGACAGGGTATGGCTACACCTTC. Translated, it gives CASSEWWTGYGYTF.